This is a list of T cell receptor beta chains from one sample in a study of shared clonotypes between healthy human individuals. Sequencing was performed with immunoSEQ multiplex PCR; in TCRdb, only in-frame clones are kept and a portion is missing. The data hold about 2.1 million clones, with 85% to 95% observed a single time. The sample consisted of naive CD8+ T cells from PBMCs. These receptors originate from a man aged 18 to 29 in good health. Some clones in this sample may be carry-over from other donors' samples. The conserved cysteine and the conserved F or W are not part of the CDR3 here.

CDR3 length	V gene	CDR3 protein
14	TRBV7-8	ASSPRLAGVDGELF
12	TRBV4-1	ASSHQTGSYEQY
13	TRBV15	ATSRDRGPYNEQF
13	TRBV7-9	ASSPPASGNTEAF
13	TRBV28	ASSFRDRLNQPQH
11	TRBV5-5	ASSFRLNTEAF
18	TRBV27	ASSLSRGARGNPPSGELF
10	TRBV10-3	AIRDTGNTIY
12	TRBV6-1	ASSPSDRGYGYT
13	TRBV27	ASSPARRMNTEAF
12	TRBV6-1	ASSEVGGWTEAF
14	TRBV11-3	ASSPGGGQTNTEAF
9	TRBV19	AIRRDLGYT
11	TRBV29-1	SVGGGQGYEQY
10	TRBV9	ASSVDALGYT
12	TRBV7-8	ASSRRGGENEQF
13	TRBV2	ASSPGPEGHQPQH
13	TRBV9	ASSVGTGTVYEQF
16	TRBV19	ASSIDLFRTADTDTQY
12	TRBV4-1	ASSPWHRTDTQY
16	TRBV4-1	ASSQVRQGGASGDEQY
12	TRBV27	ASSPGRTAYGYT
13	TRBV7-8	ASSYGRLNPYEQY
12	TRBV6-5	ASSHRLAGHEQY
13	TRBV7-8	ASSLIGGRIEKLF
13	TRBV4-1	ASRPRTGPTYEQY
14	TRBV30	AGGGLGGGGNYGYT
13	TRBV19	ASAPGEGVGQPQH
11	TRBV7-9	ASQQGLDEKLF
12	TRBV28	ASRRGLPDSPLH
9	TRBV28	ASGASYEQY
11	TRBV15	ATSRGDNYEQY
12	TRBV27	ASSLNRVETEAF
11	TRBV9	ASSPGGWAGLF
10	TRBV5-4	ASSLGGAEQY
13	TRBV7-6	ASSLAGELTGELF
13	TRBV11-2	ASPGGQGTTGELF
15	TRBV27	ASSRTGTEENTGELF
13	TRBV4-1	ASSLVLGHPNEQF
13	TRBV6-5	ASSLSQDSLYGYT
13	TRBV9	ASSATGGGSYEQY
14	TRBV5-4	ASSPGTSGPTGELF
11	TRBV15	ATSGTTSYEQY
13	TRBV9	ASSVVTSVDNEQF
12	TRBV27	ASSLLNSAGELF
13	TRBV19	ASSIMGGNQETQY
15	TRBV27	ASSLFLGTVNTGELF
15	TRBV7-6	ASSLGHRGAPSYEQY
14	TRBV27	ASSLSVGSGVGELF
13	TRBV6-5	ASSQGGNSNQPQH
11	TRBV27	ASSLTGSYGYT
13	TRBV27	ASSLYQGPNTEAF
12	TRBV7-3	ASSFGTASYEQY
12	TRBV28	ASSFDRGPFEQF
13	TRBV4-1	ASSLTGGFYNEQF
16	TRBV7-3	ASSEPGLAGLRNNEQF
12	TRBV27	ASRTGTGLNEQY
14	TRBV5-3	ARSLVTGVGTDTQY
13	TRBV27	ASSSSVYLAYEQY